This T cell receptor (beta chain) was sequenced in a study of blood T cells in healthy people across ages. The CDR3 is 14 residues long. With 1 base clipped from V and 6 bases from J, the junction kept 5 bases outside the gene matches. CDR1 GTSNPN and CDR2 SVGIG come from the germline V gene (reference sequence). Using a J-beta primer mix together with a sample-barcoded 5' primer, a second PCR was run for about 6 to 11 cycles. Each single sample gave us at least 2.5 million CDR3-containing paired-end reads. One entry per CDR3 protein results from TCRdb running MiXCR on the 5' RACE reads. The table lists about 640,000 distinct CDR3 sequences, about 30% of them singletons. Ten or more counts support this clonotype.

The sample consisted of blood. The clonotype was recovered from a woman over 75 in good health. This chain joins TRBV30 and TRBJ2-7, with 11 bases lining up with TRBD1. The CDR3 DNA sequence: TGTGCCTGGAGTGCCGGACAGGGGGCAGGCGAGCAGTACTTC. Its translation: CAWSAGQGAGEQYF. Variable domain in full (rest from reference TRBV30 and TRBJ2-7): SQTIHQWPATLVQPVGSPLSLECTVEGTSNPNLYWYRQAAGRGLQLLFYSVGIGQISSEVPQNLSASRPQDRQFILSSKKLLLSDSGFYLCAWSAGQGAGEQYFGPGTRLTVT.